A single sample gave rise to the 16 T cell receptor beta chains below, sequenced in a study of blood T cells in healthy people across ages (dated by TCRdb to between 2015 and 2016). Preparation of the library involved 5' RACE. For sequencing, an Illumina HiSeq 2500 was employed. A second roughly 6 to 12 cycle PCR used a sample-barcoded 5' primer and a J-beta primer mix. In TCRdb, the public reads were trimmed at Q25 with fastp and aligned with MiXCR, with productive beta chains retained. Here each entry gathers all rows of one CDR3 protein and keeps the most common genes and DNA. Counted in this sample were some 1.4 million distinct CDR3 sequences; 42% of them appeared once. The ten largest clones take up 7.9% of the sample. Sequenced: blood. The receptors here all came from a woman aged 18-29 years in good health.

The chain has TRBV7-2 and TRBJ1-2; D may be TRBD1 (6 bases). Trimming took 0 bases from V and 8 from J, leaving 10 bases between them. Germline lookup yields CDR1 SGHTA and CDR2 FQGNSA. There are 13 residues in the CDR3. The CDR3 DNA follows: TGTGCCAGCAGCTTAGCTTCCCAGGGGGGCTACACCTTC. Protein: CASSLASQGGYTF.

This clonotype was observed a few times. The chain employs TRBV7-8 and TRBJ2-5; maybe TRBD2 (5 bases). The CDR3 spans 15 residues. Germline-derived CDR1 and CDR2 are SGHVS and FQNEAQ. V was clipped by 5 bases and J by 5 bases, with 18 bases between them. CDR3 coding DNA: TGTGCCAGCAGCCCATTGGCGAGGGAGATGGAGACCCAGTACTTC. It specifies CASSPLAREMETQYF.

V usage is TRBV5-1 and J usage is TRBJ2-7; a weak D match, TRBD1 (6 bases). The J call may be faulty, since TRBJ2-5 better matches the DNA end. The CDR3 spans 15 residues. CDR1 SGHRS and CDR2 YFSETQ come from the germline V gene. The CDR3 DNA follows: TGCGCCAGCAGCTTAGGGTGGCAGGGACATGAGACCCAGTACTTC. This codes for CASSLGWQGHETQYF.

The chain is built from TRBV4-1 and TRBJ2-3; the D gene is possibly TRBD2 (6 bases). This CDR3 contains 19 residues. V gave up 2 bases and J gave up 5 bases, with 26 bases separating them. The germline V gene has CDR1 MGHRA and CDR2 YSYEKL. CDR3 region: CASSQLILGLTAFKDTQYF. The CDR3, as DNA: TGCGCCAGCAGCCAATTAATCTTGGGACTGACGGCATTCAAAGATACGCAGTATTTT.

V and J are TRBV29-1 and TRBJ1-5; D is unresolved. With 5 bases removed from V and 1 base from J, the gap between germline ends came to 6 bases. The CDR3 runs 12 residues. Germline V gene sequence: CDR1 SQVTM, CDR2 ANQGSEA. The CDR3, as DNA: TGCAGCGTTAGTGAAAGCAATCAGCCCCAGCATTTT. Encoded protein: CSVSESNQPQHF. The complete variable domain, with remaining parts taken from reference TRBV29-1 and TRBJ1-5, reads SAVISQKPSRDICQRGTSLTIQCQVDSQVTMMFWYRQQPGQSLTLIATANQGSEATYESGFVIDKFPISRPNLTFSTLTVSNMSPEDSSIYLCSVSESNQPQHFGDGTRLSIL.

This clonotype was observed a few times. This chain connects TRBV11-3 to TRBJ2-1; TRBD1 aligns across 8 bases. V was pared by 5 bases and J by 7 bases, with 10 bases of the junction left unmatched. The CDR3 runs 15 residues. The germline V gene encodes CDR1 SGHNT and CDR2 YENEEA. This chain's CDR3 is CASSPGPGGWNEQFF. The CDR3 nucleotides are TGTGCCAGCAGCCCCGGTCCAGGGGGCTGGAATGAGCAGTTCTTC. The whole variable domain, filled in from reference TRBV11-3 and TRBJ2-1, reads EAGVVQSPRYKIIEKKQPVAFWCNPISGHNTLYWYLQNLGQGPELLIRYENEEAVDDSQLPKDRFSAERLKGVDSTLKIQPAELGDSAVYLCASSPGPGGWNEQFFGPGTRLTVL.

In its sample, this clonotype was seen many times. V is TRBV3-1 and J is TRBJ2-4, with D perhaps given as TRBD1 or TRBD2 (5 bases each). The CDR3 runs to 16 residues. Deletions cut 4 bases from V and 3 bases from J, with 16 bases between. Germline V gene lookup returns CDR1 LGHDT and CDR2 YNNKEL (reference sequence). CDR3 region: CASSPRPGADKNIQYF. The CDR3 DNA follows: TGTGCCAGCAGCCCCAGACCCGGGGCAGACAAAAACATTCAGTACTTC.

The chain recombines TRBV20-1 with TRBJ2-5, with 9 bases identical to TRBD1. Unmatched junction bases numbered 6, after V lost 6 bases and J lost 4 bases. This CDR3 is built from 13 residues. CDR1 DFQATT and CDR2 SNEGSKA come from the germline V gene (reference sequence). The CDR3 is CSAAGTGRETQYF. The CDR3 DNA is TGCAGTGCGGCAGGGACAGGGAGAGAGACCCAGTACTTC.

This clonotype came up a few times. The chain's CDR3 is CSVEGRLADTQYF. In nucleotides, the CDR3 is TGCAGCGTTGAAGGGAGGCTAGCTGATACGCAGTATTTT. V gene TRBV29-1 combines with J gene TRBJ2-3; D might be TRBD2 (5 bases). CDR1 is SQVTM and CDR2 is ANQGSEA in the germline V gene. This CDR3 contains 13 residues. Trimming took 1 base from V and 6 from J, leaving 11 bases between them.

The V call is TRBV28, the J call TRBJ2-5, with 11 positions matching TRBD1. The CDR3 contains 16 residues. The ends lost 6 bases at V and 1 base at J; junction bases unmatched: 7. Germline CDR1 is MDHEN and CDR2 is SYDVKM. CDR3 residues: CASSRQGTGGQETQYF. In nucleotides, the CDR3 is TGTGCCAGCAGCAGGCAGGGGACAGGGGGCCAAGAGACCCAGTACTTC.

This chain joins TRBV7-9 and TRBJ2-6; 8 bases map to TRBD2. This CDR3 comprises 19 residues. Germline V gene lookup returns CDR1 SEHNR and CDR2 FQNEAQ (reference sequence). J gave up 2 bases and V 7 bases, and 16 bases lay outside the gene matches. CDR3 DNA sequence: TGTGCCAGCAACCAATTCGGGGGGGCCAAACGGACTGGGGCCAACGTCCTGACTTTC. It yields the protein CASNQFGGAKRTGANVLTF.

CDR3 sequence reads: CASSGDRTTDTQYF. The CDR3 region has the DNA TGTGCCAGCAGCGGGGACAGAACCACTGATACGCAGTATTTT. V usage is TRBV7-9 and J usage is TRBJ2-3; 7 bases align to TRBD1. With V trimmed by 5 bases and J by 6 bases, 8 bases remained unmatched. The CDR3 sequence is 14 residues long. The germline CDR1 and CDR2 sequences are SEHNR and FQNEAQ (reference sequence).

This clonotype occurred many times. The genes are TRBV10-3 and TRBJ2-1; 7 positions agree with TRBD2. The CDR3 spans 16 residues. The germline gives CDR1 ENHRY, CDR2 SYGVKD. V lost 0 bases to trimming and J lost 0 bases; unmatched junction nucleotides: 2. The CDR3 sequence: CAISESGGSSYNEQFF. The CDR3 DNA follows: TGTGCCATCAGTGAGTCCGGGGGGAGCTCCTACAATGAGCAGTTCTTC.

The genes are TRBV20-1 and TRBJ2-3; 11 bases are shared with TRBD1. V shed 8 bases and J 4 bases; nucleotides not matched to a gene: 8. Germline V gene sequence: CDR1 DFQATT, CDR2 SNEGSKA (reference sequence). This CDR3 is built from 14 residues. The CDR3 DNA follows: TGCAGTCCTGGACAGGGGGCCCAGCCAGATACGCAGTATTTT. Translated: CSPGQGAQPDTQYF.

This clonotype has a single count. The V call is TRBV20-1, the J call TRBJ1-1; no clear D gene. V was trimmed by 6 bases and J by 2 bases, leaving 16 bases between them. CDR1 and CDR2 from the germline V gene are DFQATT and SNEGSKA (reference sequence). CDR3 length equals 14 residues. The CDR3 protein is CSAAQEWPNTEAFF. The CDR3, as DNA: TGCAGTGCGGCTCAGGAGTGGCCCAACACTGAAGCTTTCTTT.

The chain couples TRBV27 to TRBJ2-5; 10 positions match TRBD1. Unmatched junction bases numbered 13, after V lost 3 bases and J lost 0 bases. This CDR3 is 19 amino acids long. The germline CDR1 and CDR2 sequences are MNHEY and SMNVEV (reference sequence). CDR3 in DNA: TGTGCCAGCAGTTTCCGATATTCACCTGGACAGGGGGACCAAGAGACCCAGTACTTC. Translated: CASSFRYSPGQGDQETQYF.